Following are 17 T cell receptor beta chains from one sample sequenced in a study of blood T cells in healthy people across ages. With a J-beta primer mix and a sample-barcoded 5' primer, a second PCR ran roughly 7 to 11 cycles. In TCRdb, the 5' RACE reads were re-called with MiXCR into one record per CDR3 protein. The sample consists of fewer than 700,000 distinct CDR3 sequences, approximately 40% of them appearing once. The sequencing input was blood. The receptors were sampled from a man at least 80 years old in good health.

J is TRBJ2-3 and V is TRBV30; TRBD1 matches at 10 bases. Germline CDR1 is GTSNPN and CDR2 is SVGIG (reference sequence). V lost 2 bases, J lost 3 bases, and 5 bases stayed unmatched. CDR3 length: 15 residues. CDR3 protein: CAWSLGQGRTDTQYF. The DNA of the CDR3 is TGTGCCTGGAGTTTGGGACAGGGGAGAACAGATACGCAGTATTTT.

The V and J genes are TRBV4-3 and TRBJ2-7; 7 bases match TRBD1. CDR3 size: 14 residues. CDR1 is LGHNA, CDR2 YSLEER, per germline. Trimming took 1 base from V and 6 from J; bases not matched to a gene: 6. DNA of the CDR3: TGCGCCAGCAGCCAAGGGACCCACAGGGGCGAGCAGTACTTC. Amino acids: CASSQGTHRGEQYF.

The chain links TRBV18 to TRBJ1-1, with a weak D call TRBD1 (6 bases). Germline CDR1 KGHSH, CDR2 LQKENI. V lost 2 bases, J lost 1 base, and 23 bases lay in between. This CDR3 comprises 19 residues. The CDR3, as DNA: TGTGCCAGCTCACCATTAGCGTGGAAAACCCGGGACAAGAACACTGAAGCTTTCTTT. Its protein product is CASSPLAWKTRDKNTEAFF.

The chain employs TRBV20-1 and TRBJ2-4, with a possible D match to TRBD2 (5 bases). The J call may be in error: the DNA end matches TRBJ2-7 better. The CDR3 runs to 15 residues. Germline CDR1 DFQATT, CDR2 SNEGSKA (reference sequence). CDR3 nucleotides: TGCAGTGCCACAAGGGCCCAAGGACTCACCTACGAGCAGTACTTC. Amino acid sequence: CSATRAQGLTYEQYF.

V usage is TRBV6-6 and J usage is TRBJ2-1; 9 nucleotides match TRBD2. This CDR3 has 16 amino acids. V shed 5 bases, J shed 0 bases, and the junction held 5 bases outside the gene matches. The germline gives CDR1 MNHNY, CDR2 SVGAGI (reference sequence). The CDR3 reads CASSSGRSISYNEQFF. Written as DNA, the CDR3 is TGTGCCAGCAGTAGCGGGAGGTCTATCTCCTACAATGAGCAGTTCTTC.

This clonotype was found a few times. The CDR3 nucleotides are TGTGCCAGCAGCTCTGAGTCCAGGCGGGTCCCAGATACGCAGTATTTT. Amino acids: CASSSESRRVPDTQYF. This chain connects TRBV5-6 to TRBJ2-3; tentative D call: TRBD2 (5 bases). The ends were cut back, 3 bases at V and 4 bases at J, with 18 bases in the middle. The CDR3 is 16 residues long. Per the germline V gene, CDR1 is SGHDT and CDR2 is YYEEEE.

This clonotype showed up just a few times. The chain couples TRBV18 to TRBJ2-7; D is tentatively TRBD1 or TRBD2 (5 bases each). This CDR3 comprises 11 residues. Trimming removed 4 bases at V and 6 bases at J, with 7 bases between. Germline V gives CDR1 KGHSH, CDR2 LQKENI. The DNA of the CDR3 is TGTGCCAGCTCACTGGGGGTCGAGCAGTACTTC. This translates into CASSLGVEQYF.

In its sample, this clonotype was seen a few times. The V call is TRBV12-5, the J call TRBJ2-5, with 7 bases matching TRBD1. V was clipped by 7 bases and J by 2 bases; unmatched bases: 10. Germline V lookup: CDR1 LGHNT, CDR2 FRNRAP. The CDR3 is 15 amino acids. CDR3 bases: TGTGCTAGTGCCCGCCCAACAGGGGAACAAGAGACCCAGTACTTC. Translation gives CASARPTGEQETQYF. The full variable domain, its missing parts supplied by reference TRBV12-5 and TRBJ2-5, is DARVTQTPRHKVTEMGQEVTMRCQPILGHNTVFWYRQTMMQGLELLAYFRNRAPLDDSGMPKDRFSAEMPDATLATLKIQPSEPRDSAVYFCASARPTGEQETQYFGPGTRLLVL.

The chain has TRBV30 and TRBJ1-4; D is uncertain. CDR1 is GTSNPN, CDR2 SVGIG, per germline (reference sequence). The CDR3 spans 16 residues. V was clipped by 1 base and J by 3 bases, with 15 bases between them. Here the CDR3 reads CAWSAWKGGPNEKLFF. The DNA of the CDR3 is TGTGCCTGGAGTGCTTGGAAGGGAGGGCCTAATGAAAAACTGTTTTTT.

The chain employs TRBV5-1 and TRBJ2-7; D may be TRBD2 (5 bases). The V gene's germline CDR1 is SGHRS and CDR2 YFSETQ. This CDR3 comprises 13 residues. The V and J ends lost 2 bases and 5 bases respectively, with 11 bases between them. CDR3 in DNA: TGCGCCAGCAGCTTAGGAGGCCGGGACGAGCAGTACTTC. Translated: CASSLGGRDEQYF.

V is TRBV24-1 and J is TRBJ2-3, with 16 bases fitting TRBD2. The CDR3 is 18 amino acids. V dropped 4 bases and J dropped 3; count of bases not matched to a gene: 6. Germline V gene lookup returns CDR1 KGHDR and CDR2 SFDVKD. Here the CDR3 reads CATSDPGLAGGRTDTQYF. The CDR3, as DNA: TGTGCCACCAGTGACCCGGGACTAGCGGGAGGGCGGACAGATACGCAGTATTTT.

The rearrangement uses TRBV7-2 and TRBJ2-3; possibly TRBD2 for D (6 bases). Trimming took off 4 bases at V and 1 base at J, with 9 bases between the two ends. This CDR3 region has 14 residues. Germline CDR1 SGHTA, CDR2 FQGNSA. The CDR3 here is CASSYGGGTDTQYF. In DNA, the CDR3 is TGTGCCAGCAGCTACGGGGGTGGCACAGATACGCAGTATTTT.

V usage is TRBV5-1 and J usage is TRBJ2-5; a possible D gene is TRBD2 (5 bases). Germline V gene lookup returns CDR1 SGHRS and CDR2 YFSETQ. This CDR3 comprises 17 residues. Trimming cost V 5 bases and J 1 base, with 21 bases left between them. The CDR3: CASSMAPLAPGQETQYF. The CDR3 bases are TGCGCCAGCAGTATGGCCCCCCTAGCTCCCGGCCAAGAGACCCAGTACTTC.

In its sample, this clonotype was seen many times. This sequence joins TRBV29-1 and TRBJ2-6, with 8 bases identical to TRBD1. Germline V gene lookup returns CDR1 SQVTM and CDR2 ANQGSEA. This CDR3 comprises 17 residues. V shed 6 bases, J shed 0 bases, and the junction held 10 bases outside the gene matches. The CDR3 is CSVAGTGDYSGANVLTF. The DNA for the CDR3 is TGCAGCGTGGCCGGGACAGGTGATTACTCTGGGGCCAACGTCCTGACTTTC. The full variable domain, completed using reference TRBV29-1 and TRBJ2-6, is SAVISQKPSRDICQRGTSLTIQCQVDSQVTMMFWYRQQPGQSLTLIATANQGSEATYESGFVIDKFPISRPNLTFSTLTVSNMSPEDSSIYLCSVAGTGDYSGANVLTFGAGSRLTVL.

CDR3 DNA: TGTGCCAGTAGTACCCAGGGCGATGAAAAACTGTTTTTT. Amino acids: CASSTQGDEKLFF. The rearrangement links TRBV19 to TRBJ1-4; TRBD1 is a possible D gene (5 bases). The CDR3 extends over 13 amino acids. The germline V and J ends were trimmed by 4 bases and 6 bases, with 9 bases remaining between them. The germline V gene has CDR1 LNHDA and CDR2 SQIVND (reference sequence).

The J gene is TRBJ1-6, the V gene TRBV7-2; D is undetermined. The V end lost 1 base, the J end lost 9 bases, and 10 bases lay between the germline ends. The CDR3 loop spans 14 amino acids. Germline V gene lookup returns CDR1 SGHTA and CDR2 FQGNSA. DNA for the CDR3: TGTGCCAGCAGCTTAGTGGACGGTACTTCACCCCTCCACTTT. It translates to CASSLVDGTSPLHF. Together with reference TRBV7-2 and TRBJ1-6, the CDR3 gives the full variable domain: GAGVSQSPSNKVTEKGKDVELRCDPISGHTALYWYRQSLGQGLEFLIYFQGNSAPDKSGLPSDRFSAERTGGSVSTLTIQRTQQEDSAVYLCASSLVDGTSPLHFGNGTRLTVT.

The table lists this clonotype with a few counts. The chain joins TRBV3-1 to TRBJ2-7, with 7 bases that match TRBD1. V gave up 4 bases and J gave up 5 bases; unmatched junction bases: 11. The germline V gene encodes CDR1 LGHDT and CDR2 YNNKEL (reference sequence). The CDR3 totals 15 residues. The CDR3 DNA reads TGTGCCAGCAGCCTCGGACAGGCGAAAACGGACGAGCAGTACTTC. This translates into CASSLGQAKTDEQYF.